This is a list of T cell receptor beta chains from one sample in a study of CD8 T cells in ankylosing spondylitis. TCRdb reanalysed the 5' RACE reads using MiXCR and keeps one entry per CDR3 protein. The sample lists some 240,000 distinct CDR3 sequences; 8% to 9.5% were seen once. What was sequenced was blood, either unsorted or a sorted T cell fraction (not recorded which). These TCRs come from a male donor with ankylosing spondylitis or in good health (not recorded which). Each CDR3 is given with its conserved first and last residue. The D gene is left open where the match is weak. Not all rows give a size; the values are once, few, many and, for expanded clones, a class.

j_call d_call v_call clone_size cdr3_aa cdr3_nt
TRBJ2-1 NA TRBV30 many CAWSEAYNEQFF TGTGCCTGGAGTGAAGCCTACAATGAGCAGTTCTTC
TRBJ1-1 TRBD1 TRBV5-6 many CASSSQGNGDTEAFF TGTGCCAGCAGCTCACAGGGGAATGGGGACACTGAAGCTTTCTTT
TRBJ2-3 NA TRBV7-9 many CASRSRAREMSDTQYF TGTGCCAGCAGGTCTCGGGCGAGGGAAATGTCGGATACGCAGTATTTT
TRBJ1-2 NA TRBV20-1 many CSVHGLEGYTF TGCAGTGTTCACGGACTGGAGGGCTACACCTTC
TRBJ2-5 NA TRBV3-1 NA CASSQGCQGQETQYF TGTGCCAGCAGCCAAGGGTGCCAAGGACAAGAGACCCAGTACTTC
TRBJ1-5 TRBD1 TRBV5-5 NA CASSLGTGWEQPQHF TGTGCCAGCAGCTTGGGGACAGGGTGGGAACAGCCCCAGCATTTT
TRBJ2-1 TRBD1 TRBV19 once CASTRDRGYNEQFF TGTGCCAGTACACGGGACAGGGGCTACAATGAGCAGTTCTTC
TRBJ2-3 NA TRBV15 few CATSRAQAGTDTQYF TGTGCCACCAGCAGAGCCCAAGCGGGCACAGATACGCAGTATTTT
TRBJ1-1 TRBD1 TRBV29-1 many CSVDGTGAAEAFF TGCAGCGTAGACGGGACAGGGGCTGCTGAAGCTTTCTTT
TRBJ1-3 NA TRBV7-2 NA CASSLAGPGTGNTIYF TGTGCCAGCAGCTTAGCGGGGCCAGGGACTGGAAACACCATATATTTT
TRBJ1-1 NA TRBV7-9 many CASSWGAWGEAEAFF TGTGCCAGCAGCTGGGGGGCGTGGGGAGAGGCTGAAGCTTTCTTT
TRBJ2-7 TRBD2 TRBV20-1 many CSAGSGSSYEQYF TGCAGTGCTGGTAGCGGGTCCTCCTACGAGCAGTACTTC
TRBJ1-1 NA TRBV9 many CASSVSSSGGLKAEAFF TGTGCCAGCAGCGTCTCCAGCTCAGGAGGCCTTAAGGCTGAAGCTTTCTTT
TRBJ2-7 NA TRBV20-1 many CSAAAGYEQYF TGCAGTGCTGCCGCCGGATACGAGCAGTACTTC
TRBJ1-1 TRBD1 TRBV6-2/TRBV6-3 many CASSRDSTTTEAFF TGTGCCAGCAGTCGGGACAGTACTACGACTGAAGCTTTCTTT
TRBJ1-2 NA TRBV5-6 NA CASSSVGVHGYTF TGTGCCAGCAGCTCGGTGGGGGTCCATGGCTACACCTTC
TRBJ1-6 NA TRBV6-1 many CASSAQGNNSPLHF TGTGCCAGCAGTGCTCAGGGCAATAATTCACCCCTCCACTTT
TRBJ1-4 NA TRBV12-3/TRBV12-4 many CASSGGANEKLFF TGTGCCAGCAGTGGGGGCGCTAATGAAAAACTGTTTTTT
TRBJ2-1 NA TRBV5-5 few CASSSVLLAGVGEQFF TGTGCCAGCAGCTCTGTGCTCCTGGCCGGGGTGGGTGAGCAGTTCTTC
TRBJ2-1 TRBD1 TRBV5-1 many CASSLGQGAGWNEQFF TGCGCCAGCAGCCTAGGACAGGGGGCCGGCTGGAATGAGCAGTTCTTC
TRBJ2-1 NA TRBV11-3 few CASSESPGLNEQFF TGTGCCAGCAGCGAAAGCCCGGGCCTCAATGAGCAGTTCTTC
TRBJ2-2 TRBD1 TRBV10-3 few CAISDSDRGGTGELFF TGTGCCATCAGTGACTCGGACAGGGGAGGAACCGGGGAGCTGTTTTTT
TRBJ1-1 TRBD1 TRBV5-1 NA CASSLGQGKITEAFF TGCGCCAGCAGCTTAGGACAGGGGAAGATCACTGAAGCTTTCTTT
TRBJ1-1 TRBD1 TRBV7-9 few CASSGRDRGSAEAFF TGTGCCAGCAGCGGCCGGGACAGGGGGAGTGCTGAAGCTTTCTTT
TRBJ1-1 NA TRBV25-1 many CAPHWGTEAFF TGTGCCCCACATTGGGGCACTGAAGCTTTCTTT
TRBJ2-2 NA TRBV5-1 many CASSSTANTGELFF TGCGCCAGCAGCTCGACAGCGAACACCGGGGAGCTGTTTTTT
TRBJ2-1 TRBD2 TRBV4-3 many CASSPGLADNEQFF TGCGCCAGCAGCCCTGGACTAGCGGACAATGAGCAGTTCTTC
TRBJ2-7 TRBD1 TRBV5-8 many CASSLGTGPPYEQYF TGTGCCAGCAGCCTCGGGACAGGCCCCCCCTACGAGCAGTACTTC
TRBJ2-6 NA TRBV20-1 few CSARKRGSPSGANVLTF TGCAGTGCTAGGAAAAGGGGCAGTCCCTCTGGGGCCAACGTCCTGACTTTC
TRBJ1-6 NA TRBV5-1 many CASGGDGDSPLHF TGCGCCAGCGGGGGCGACGGAGATTCACCCCTCCACTTT
TRBJ2-2 TRBD2 TRBV5-1 many CASSLGVRSGGTGELFF TGCGCCAGCAGCTTGGGAGTGCGTAGCGGGGGCACCGGGGAGCTGTTTTTT
TRBJ2-1 NA TRBV12-3/TRBV12-4 NA CASSLDQGSPPEQFF TGTGCCAGCAGTTTAGACCAGGGGTCTCCCCCTGAGCAGTTCTTC
TRBJ1-1 NA TRBV12-3/TRBV12-4 many CAVVEEGTEAFF TGTGCCGTTGTGGAGGAAGGCACTGAAGCTTTCTTT
TRBJ1-1 NA TRBV5-1 many CASSSVVGGLPASAEAFF TGCGCCAGCAGCTCTGTCGTCGGGGGTCTCCCGGCGAGCGCTGAAGCTTTCTTT
TRBJ1-5 NA TRBV11-2 many CASSLGVRQPQHF TGTGCCAGCAGCTTAGGGGTTCGACAGCCCCAGCATTTT
TRBJ2-1 NA TRBV24-1 many CATSDLLSSNEQFF TGTGCCACCAGTGATTTGTTGTCGAGCAATGAGCAGTTCTTC
TRBJ2-7 TRBD2 TRBV20-1 NA CSASKGLAVEQYF TGCAGTGCTAGTAAGGGACTAGCGGTCGAGCAGTACTTC
TRBJ1-2 NA TRBV7-9 NA CASSLFPQLTNYGYTF TGTGCCAGCAGCTTGTTCCCTCAGTTAACTAACTATGGCTACACCTTC